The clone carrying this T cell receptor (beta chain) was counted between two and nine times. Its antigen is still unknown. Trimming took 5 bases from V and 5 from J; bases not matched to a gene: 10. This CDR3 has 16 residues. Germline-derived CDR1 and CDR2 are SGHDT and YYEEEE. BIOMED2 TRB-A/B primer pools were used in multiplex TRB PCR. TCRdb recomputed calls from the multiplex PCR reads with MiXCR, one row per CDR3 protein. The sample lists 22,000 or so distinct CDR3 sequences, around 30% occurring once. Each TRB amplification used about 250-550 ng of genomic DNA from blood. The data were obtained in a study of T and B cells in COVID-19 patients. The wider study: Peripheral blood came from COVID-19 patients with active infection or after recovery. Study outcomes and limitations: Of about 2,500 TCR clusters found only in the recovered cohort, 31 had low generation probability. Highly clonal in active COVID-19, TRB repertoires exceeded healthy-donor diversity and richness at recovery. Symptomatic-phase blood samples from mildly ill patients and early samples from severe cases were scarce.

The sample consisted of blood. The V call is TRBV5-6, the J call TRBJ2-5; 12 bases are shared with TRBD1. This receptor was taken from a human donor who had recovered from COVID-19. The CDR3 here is CASRSPGQGAGETQYF. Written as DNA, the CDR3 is TGTGCCAGCAGGTCCCCGGGACAGGGGGCAGGGGAGACCCAGTACTTC. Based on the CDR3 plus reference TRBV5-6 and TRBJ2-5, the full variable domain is DAGVTQSPTHLIKTRGQQVTLRCSPKSGHDTVSWYQQALGQGPQFIFQYYEEEERQRGNFPDRFSGHQFPNYSSELNVNALLLGDSALYLCASRSPGQGAGETQYFGPGTRLLVL.